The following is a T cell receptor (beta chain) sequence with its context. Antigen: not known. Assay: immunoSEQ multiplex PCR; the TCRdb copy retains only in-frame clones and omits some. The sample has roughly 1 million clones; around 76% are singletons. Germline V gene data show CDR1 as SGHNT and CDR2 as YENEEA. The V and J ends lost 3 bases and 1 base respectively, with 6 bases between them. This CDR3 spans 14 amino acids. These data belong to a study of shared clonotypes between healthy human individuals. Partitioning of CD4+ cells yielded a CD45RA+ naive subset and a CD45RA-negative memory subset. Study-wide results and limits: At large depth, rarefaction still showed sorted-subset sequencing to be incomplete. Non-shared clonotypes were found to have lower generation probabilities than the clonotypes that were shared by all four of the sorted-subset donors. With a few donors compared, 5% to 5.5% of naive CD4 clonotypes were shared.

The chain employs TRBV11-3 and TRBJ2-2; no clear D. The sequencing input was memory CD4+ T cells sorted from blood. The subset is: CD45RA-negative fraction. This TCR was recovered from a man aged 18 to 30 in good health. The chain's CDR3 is CASSFSGNTGELFF. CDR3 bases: TGTGCCAGCAGCTTTTCTGGGAACACCGGGGAGCTGTTTTTT.